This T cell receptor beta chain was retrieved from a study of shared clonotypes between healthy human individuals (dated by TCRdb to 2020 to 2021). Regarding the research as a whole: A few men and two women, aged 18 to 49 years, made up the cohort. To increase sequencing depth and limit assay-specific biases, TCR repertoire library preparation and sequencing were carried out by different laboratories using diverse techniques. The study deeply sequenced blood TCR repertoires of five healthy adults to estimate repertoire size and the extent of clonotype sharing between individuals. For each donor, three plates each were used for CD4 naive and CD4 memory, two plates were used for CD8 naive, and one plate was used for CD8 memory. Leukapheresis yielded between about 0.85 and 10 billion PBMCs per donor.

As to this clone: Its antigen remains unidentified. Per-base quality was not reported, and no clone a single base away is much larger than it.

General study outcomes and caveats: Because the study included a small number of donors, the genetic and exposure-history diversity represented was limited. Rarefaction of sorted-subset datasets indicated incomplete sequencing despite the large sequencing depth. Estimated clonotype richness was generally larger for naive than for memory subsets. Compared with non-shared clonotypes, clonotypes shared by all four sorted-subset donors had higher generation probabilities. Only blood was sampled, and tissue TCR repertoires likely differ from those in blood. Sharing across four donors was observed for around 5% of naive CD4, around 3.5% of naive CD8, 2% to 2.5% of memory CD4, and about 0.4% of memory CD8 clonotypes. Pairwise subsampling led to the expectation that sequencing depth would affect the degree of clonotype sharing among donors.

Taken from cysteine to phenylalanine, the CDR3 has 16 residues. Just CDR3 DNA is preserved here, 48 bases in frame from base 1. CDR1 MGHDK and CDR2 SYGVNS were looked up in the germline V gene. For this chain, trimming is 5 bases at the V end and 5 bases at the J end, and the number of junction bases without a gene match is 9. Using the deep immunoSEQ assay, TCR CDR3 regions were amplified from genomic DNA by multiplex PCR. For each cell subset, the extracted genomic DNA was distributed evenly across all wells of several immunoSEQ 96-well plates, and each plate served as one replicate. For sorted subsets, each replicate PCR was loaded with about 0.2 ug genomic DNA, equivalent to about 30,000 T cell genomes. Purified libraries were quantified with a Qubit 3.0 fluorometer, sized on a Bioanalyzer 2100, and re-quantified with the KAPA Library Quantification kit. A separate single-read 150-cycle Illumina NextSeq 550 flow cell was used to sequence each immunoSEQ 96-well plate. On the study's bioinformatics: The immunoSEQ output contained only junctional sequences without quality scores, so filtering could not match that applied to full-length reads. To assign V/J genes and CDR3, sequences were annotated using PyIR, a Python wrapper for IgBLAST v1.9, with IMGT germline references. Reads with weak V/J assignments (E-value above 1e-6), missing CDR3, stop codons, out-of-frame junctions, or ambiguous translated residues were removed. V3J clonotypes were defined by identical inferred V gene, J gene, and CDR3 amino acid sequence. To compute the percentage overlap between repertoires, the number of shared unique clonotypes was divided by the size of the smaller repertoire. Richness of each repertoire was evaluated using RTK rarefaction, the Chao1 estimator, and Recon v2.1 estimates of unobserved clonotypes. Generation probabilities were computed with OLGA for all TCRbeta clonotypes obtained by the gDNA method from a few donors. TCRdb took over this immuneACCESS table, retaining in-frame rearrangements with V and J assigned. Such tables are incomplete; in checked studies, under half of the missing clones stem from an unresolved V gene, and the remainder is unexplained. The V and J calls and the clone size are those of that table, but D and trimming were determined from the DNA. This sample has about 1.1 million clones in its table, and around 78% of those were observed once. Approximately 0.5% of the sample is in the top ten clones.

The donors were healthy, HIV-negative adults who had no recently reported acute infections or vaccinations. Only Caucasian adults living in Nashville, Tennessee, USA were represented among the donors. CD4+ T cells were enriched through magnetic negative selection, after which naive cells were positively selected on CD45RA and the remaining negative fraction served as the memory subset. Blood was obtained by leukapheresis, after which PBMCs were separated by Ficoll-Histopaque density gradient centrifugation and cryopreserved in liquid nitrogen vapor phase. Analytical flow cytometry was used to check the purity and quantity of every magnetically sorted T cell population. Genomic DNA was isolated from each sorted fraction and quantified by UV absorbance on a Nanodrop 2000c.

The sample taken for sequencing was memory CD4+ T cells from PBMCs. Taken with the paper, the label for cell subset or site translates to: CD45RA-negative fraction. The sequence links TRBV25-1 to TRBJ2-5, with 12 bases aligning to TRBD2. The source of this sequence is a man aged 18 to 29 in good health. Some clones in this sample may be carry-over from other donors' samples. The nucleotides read TGTGCCAGCAGTCTCCTAGCGGGAGGGCCAGGGGAGACCCAGTACTTC. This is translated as CASSLLAGGPGETQYF.